This T cell receptor beta chain appears in the sequencing data of a study of spatial heterogeneity in lung cancer. Study-wide context: Detected beta-chain sequences consistently exceeded alpha-chain sequences. Study-level results: Tumoral mutation counts were tracked by counts of expanded intratumoral alpha and beta TCRs.

Each molecule of TCR cDNA was tagged with one unique molecular identifier. MiXCR was run by TCRdb on the 5' RACE reads, yielding one entry per CDR3 protein. The top ten hold about an eighth of the sample, which has about 11,000 distinct CDR3 sequences, 9.5% to 13% seen once. Relative to its sample, this clonotype is medium-sized. What it binds is unknown. Time point indicated: sample taken at primary tumor resection. Patients with untreated early-stage non-small cell lung cancer, numbering 72, were the donors. TCRs were sequenced from unsorted whole RNA of tumor, nontumor lung or PBMC. The germline V gene encodes CDR1 SGHAT and CDR2 FQNNGV. The CDR3 has 16 residues. V shed 3 bases, J shed 6 bases, and the junction held 6 bases outside the gene matches.

The chain has TRBV11-2 and TRBJ2-5; TRBD2 agrees at 14 bases. The TCR comes from a female donor with early-stage non-small cell lung cancer. Here the sequenced sample was lung tumor tissue, taken at surgery. DNA for the CDR3: TGTGCCAGCAGCTTGGGGACTAGCGGGGGTGGTCAGACCCAGTACTTC. Protein product: CASSLGTSGGGQTQYF.